Sequencing of this TCR beta chain was carried out in a study of blood T cell repertoires in COVID-19. The overall study: Donors in the United States, Italy and Spain gave samples during acute or convalescent COVID-19. PBMCs, B-cell-depleted T cells, or T cells were the source of the cDNA or gDNA that made up the material.

Germline V gene lookup returns CDR1 SGHTA and CDR2 FQGNSA. V was pared by 5 bases and J by 7 bases, with 17 bases between. There are 14 residues in the CDR3. Per the study methods: Estimation of nucleated cell counts was performed using reference gene primer amplification. The assay was immunoSEQ multiplex PCR, and TCRdb's table has in-frame clones only and misses some. The V and J calls and clone size come from that table; D and trimming were worked out from the DNA. The table lists under 200,000 clones, about 82% of them singletons. Sample: peripheral blood. The source of this sequence is a man between 65 and 80 years old with active or convalescent COVID-19. J is TRBJ1-1 and V is TRBV7-2; perhaps TRBD1 as D (5 bases). The CDR3 reads CASSPGGTWYEAFF. In DNA form, the CDR3 reads TGTGCCAGCAGCCCGGGGGGAACATGGTATGAAGCTTTCTTT. Using reference TRBV7-2 and TRBJ1-1 for the parts outside the CDR3, the full variable domain is GAGVSQSPSNKVTEKGKDVELRCDPISGHTALYWYRQSLGQGLEFLIYFQGNSAPDKSGLPSDRFSAERTGGSVSTLTIQRTQQEDSAVYLCASSPGGTWYEAFFGQGTRLTVV.